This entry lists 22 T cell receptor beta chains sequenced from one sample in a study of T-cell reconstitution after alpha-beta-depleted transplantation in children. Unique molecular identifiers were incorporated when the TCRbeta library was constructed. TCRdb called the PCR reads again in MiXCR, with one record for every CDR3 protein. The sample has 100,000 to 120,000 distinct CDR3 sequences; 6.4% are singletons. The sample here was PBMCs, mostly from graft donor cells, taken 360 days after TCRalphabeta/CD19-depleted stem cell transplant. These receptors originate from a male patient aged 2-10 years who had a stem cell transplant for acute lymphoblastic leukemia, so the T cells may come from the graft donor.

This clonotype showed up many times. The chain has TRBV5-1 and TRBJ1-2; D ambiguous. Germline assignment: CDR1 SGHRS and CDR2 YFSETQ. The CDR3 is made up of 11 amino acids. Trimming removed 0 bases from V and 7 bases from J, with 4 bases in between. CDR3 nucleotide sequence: TGCGCCAGCAGCTTGGAGGGTGGCTACACCTTC. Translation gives CASSLEGGYTF.

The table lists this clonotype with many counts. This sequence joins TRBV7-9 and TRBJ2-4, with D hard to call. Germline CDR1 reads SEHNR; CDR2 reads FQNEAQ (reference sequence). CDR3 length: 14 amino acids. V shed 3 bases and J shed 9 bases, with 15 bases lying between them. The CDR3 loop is CASSFLGSLGIQYF. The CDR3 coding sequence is TGTGCCAGCAGCTTCTTGGGCAGTTTGGGCATTCAGTACTTC.

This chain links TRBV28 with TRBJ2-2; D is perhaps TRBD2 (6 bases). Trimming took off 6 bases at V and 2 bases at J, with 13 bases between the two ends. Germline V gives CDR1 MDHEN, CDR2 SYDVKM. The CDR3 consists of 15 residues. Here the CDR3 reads CASRPLSGNTGELFF. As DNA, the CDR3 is TGTGCCAGCAGACCCCTTAGCGGAAACACCGGGGAGCTGTTTTTT.

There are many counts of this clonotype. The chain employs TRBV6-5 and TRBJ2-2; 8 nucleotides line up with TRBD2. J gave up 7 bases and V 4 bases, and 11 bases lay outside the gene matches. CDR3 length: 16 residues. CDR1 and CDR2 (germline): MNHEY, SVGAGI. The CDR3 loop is CASSSGVAGINGELFF. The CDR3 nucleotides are TGTGCCAGCAGTTCCGGGGTAGCGGGAATCAACGGGGAGCTGTTTTTT.

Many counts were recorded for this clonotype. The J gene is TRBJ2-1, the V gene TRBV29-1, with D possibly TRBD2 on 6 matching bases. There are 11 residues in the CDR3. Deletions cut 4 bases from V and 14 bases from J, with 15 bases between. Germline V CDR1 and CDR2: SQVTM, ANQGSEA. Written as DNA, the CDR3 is TGCAGCGTTGTGATGGGGACTGGAAAGTTCTTC. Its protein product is CSVVMGTGKFF.

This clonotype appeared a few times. CDR3 sequence: CASSRSPRDIQYF. The CDR3 bases are TGCGCCAGCAGTCGGAGCCCCAGGGACATTCAGTACTTC. V and J are TRBV5-1 and TRBJ2-4, with D maybe TRBD1 (5 bases). Germline V CDR1 and CDR2: SGHRS, YFSETQ. The germline V and J ends were trimmed by 5 bases and 8 bases, with 14 bases remaining between them. The CDR3 contains 13 residues.

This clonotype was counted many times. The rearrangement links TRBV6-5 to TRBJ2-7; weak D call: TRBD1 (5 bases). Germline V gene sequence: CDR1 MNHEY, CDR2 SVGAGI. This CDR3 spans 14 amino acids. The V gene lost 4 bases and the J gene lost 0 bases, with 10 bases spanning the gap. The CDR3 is CASSSLTDSYEQYF. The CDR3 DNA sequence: TGTGCCAGCAGTTCCCTGACAGACTCCTACGAGCAGTACTTC.

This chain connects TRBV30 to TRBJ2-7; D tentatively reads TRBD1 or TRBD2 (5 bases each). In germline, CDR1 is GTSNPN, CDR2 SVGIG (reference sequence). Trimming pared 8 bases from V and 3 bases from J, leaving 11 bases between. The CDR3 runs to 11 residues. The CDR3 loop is CAGGPFYEQYF. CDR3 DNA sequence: TGTGCCGGGGGACCCTTCTACGAGCAGTACTTC.

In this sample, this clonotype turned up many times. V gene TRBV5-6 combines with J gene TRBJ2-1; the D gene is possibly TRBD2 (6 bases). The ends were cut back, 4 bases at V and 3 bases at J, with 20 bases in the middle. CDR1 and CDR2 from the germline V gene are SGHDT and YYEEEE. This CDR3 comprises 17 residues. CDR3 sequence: CASSLGRGSGYYNEQFF. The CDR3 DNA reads TGTGCCAGCAGCCTAGGGCGGGGATCGGGCTACTACAATGAGCAGTTCTTC.

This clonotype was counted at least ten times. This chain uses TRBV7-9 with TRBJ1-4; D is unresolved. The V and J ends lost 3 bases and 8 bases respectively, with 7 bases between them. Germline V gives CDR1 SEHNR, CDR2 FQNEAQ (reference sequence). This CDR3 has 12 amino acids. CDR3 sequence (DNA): TGTGCCAGCAGCTTTGAGAGGGAAAAACTGTTTTTT. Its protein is CASSFEREKLFF.

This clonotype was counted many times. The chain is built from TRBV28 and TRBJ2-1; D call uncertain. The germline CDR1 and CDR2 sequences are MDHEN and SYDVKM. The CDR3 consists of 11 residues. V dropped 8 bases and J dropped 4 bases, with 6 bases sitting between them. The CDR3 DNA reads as TGTGCCAGCCTTCGATACAATGAGCAGTTCTTC. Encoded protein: CASLRYNEQFF. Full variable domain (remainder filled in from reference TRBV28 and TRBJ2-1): DVKVTQSSRYLVKRTGEKVFLECVQDMDHENMFWYRQDPGLGLRLIYFSYDVKMKEKGDIPEGYSVSREKKERFSLILESASTNQTSMYLCASLRYNEQFFGPGTRLTVL.

The CDR3 spells CASSLGWGPEAFF. CDR3 sequence (DNA): TGTGCCAGCAGCTTAGGGTGGGGACCCGAAGCTTTCTTT. This chain uses TRBV7-9 with TRBJ1-1; D perhaps matches TRBD1 (5 bases). The ends were cut back, 1 base at V and 8 bases at J, with 11 bases in the middle. The CDR3 has 13 amino acids. The germline CDR1 and CDR2 sequences are SEHNR and FQNEAQ (reference sequence). The full variable domain, in which reference TRBV7-9 and TRBJ1-1 provide the parts outside the CDR3, is DTGVSQNPRHKITKRGQNVTFRCDPISEHNRLYWYRQTLGQGPEFLTYFQNEAQLEKSRLLSDRFSAERPKGSFSTLEIQRTEQGDSAMYLCASSLGWGPEAFFGQGTRLTVV.

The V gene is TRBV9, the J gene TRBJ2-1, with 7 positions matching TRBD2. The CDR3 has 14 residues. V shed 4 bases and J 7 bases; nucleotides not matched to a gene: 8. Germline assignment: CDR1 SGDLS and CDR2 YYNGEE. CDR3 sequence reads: CASSKSGVGNEQFF. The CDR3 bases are TGTGCCAGCAGCAAAAGCGGGGTAGGAAATGAGCAGTTCTTC.

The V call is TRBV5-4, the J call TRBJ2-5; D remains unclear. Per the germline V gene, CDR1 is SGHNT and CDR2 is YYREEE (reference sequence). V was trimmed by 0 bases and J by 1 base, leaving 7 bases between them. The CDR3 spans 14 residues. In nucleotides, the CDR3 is TGTGCCAGCAGCTTGGCCTGGGCCCAAGAGACCCAGTACTTC. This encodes CASSLAWAQETQYF.

The CDR3 spells CATSDLTKYGEETQYF. In DNA form, the CDR3 reads TGTGCCACCAGTGATTTGACTAAGTACGGGGAAGAGACCCAGTACTTC. The V gene is TRBV24-1, the J gene TRBJ2-5; D possibly corresponds to TRBD2 (5 bases). Per germline, CDR1 KGHDR and CDR2 SFDVKD. Trimming stripped 0 bases from V and 3 bases from J, with 13 bases between. The CDR3 runs 16 residues.

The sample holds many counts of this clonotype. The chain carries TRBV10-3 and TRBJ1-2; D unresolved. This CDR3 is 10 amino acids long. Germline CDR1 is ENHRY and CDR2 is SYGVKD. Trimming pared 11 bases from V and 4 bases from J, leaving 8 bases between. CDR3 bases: TGTGCCTCTTTCTTCTATGGCTACACCTTC. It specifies CASFFYGYTF.

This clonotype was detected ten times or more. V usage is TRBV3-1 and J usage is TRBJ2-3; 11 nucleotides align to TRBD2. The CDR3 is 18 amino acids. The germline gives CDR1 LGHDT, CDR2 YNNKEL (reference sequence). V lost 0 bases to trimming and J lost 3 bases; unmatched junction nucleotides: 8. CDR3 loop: CASSQDDTSGSRTDTQYF. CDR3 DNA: TGTGCCAGCAGCCAAGATGATACTAGCGGGAGTAGGACAGATACGCAGTATTTT.

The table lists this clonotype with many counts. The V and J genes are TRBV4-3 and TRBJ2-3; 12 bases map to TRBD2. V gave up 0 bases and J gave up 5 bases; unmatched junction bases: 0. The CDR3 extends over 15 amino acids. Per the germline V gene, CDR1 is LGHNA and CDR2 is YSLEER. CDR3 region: CASSQEGLAGDTQYF. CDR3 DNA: TGCGCCAGCAGCCAAGAGGGACTAGCGGGAGATACGCAGTATTTT.

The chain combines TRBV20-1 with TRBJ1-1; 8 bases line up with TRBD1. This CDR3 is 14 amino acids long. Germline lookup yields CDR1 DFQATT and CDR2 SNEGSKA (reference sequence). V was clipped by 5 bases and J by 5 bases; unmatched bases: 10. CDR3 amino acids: CSAAMTGDGTEAFF. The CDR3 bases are TGCAGTGCTGCCATGACAGGGGACGGAACTGAAGCTTTCTTT.

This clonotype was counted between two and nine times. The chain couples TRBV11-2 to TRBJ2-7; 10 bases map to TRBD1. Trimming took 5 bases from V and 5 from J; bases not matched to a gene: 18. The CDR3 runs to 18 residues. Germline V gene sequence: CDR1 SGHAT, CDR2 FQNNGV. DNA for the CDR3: TGTGCCAGCAGCCGCTCAATTCCTACCGGGACAGGGGCCCACGAGCAGTACTTC. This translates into CASSRSIPTGTGAHEQYF.

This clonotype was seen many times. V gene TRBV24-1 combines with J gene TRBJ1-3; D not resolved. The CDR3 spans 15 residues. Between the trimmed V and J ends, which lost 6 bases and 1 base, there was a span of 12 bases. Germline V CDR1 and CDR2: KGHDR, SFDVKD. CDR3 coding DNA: TGTGCCACCAGTTCCCCCGGGATTTCTGGAAACACCATATATTTT. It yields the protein CATSSPGISGNTIYF.

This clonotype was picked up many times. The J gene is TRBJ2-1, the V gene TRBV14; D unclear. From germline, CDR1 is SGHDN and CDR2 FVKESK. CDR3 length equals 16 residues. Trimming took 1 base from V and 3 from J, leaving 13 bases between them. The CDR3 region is CASSQGMQVYYNEQFF. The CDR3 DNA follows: TGTGCCAGCAGCCAAGGAATGCAGGTCTACTACAATGAGCAGTTCTTC.